This T cell receptor beta chain emerged from a study of cytomegalovirus exposure and HLA in healthy donors. Study-wide findings and caveats: In a later analysis, a missense DCLRE1C variant was linked to TCR beta V- and J-gene trimming. Within an earlier analysis, most TCR beta V segments proved productive either about 87% or about 30% of the time. The authors listed 150 to 200 TCR beta chains as cytomegalovirus-associated. Among the most significant clusters, several appeared linked to common viral pathogens in a later analysis.

The CDR3 length is 15 residues. The V and J ends lost 4 bases and 0 bases respectively, with 11 bases between them. The germline CDR1 and CDR2 sequences are MDHEN and SYDVKM. Concerning this clone: Its antigen is not identified.

PCR primers comprised 60 Vbeta and 13 Jbeta primers. Assay used: immunoSEQ multiplex PCR; TCRdb lists only in-frame clones, some missing. The sample has about 120,000 clones; about 81% are singletons. The source of this sequence is a woman in her forties in good health and CMV-seropositive. This chain connects TRBV28 to TRBJ2-3; D possibly corresponds to TRBD2 (5 bases). Sequences were obtained from PBMCs. The CDR3 spells CASSSNPGSTDTQYF. The CDR3 coding sequence is TGTGCCAGCAGTTCGAATCCGGGAAGCACAGATACGCAGTATTTT.